The 17 T cell receptor beta chains given below trace back to one sample, sequenced in a study of OX40 agonist ivuxolimab in advanced cancers. Only in-frame clones appear in the TCRdb table, and some are missing; sequencing was by immunoSEQ multiplex PCR. Here the sample spans 55,000 to 85,000 clones, 90% to 95% being singletons. This material consisted of CD4+ or CD8+ T cells sorted from blood, taken in a trial of the OX40 agonist ivuxolimab. The source of these receptors is an adult with an advanced solid tumor such as melanoma, head and neck, liver or kidney cancer.

V usage is TRBV7-9 and J usage is TRBJ1-1, with 7 bases matching TRBD1. The CDR3 has 14 residues. The V gene end was trimmed by 5 bases and the J gene end by 5 bases; junction bases not matched to a gene: 8. Germline CDR1 is SEHNR and CDR2 is FQNEAQ (reference sequence). The CDR3 DNA follows: TGTGCCAGCAGCCCCCGACAGGGCCGAACTGAAGCTTTCTTT. Its protein product is CASSPRQGRTEAFF.

This clone was picked up one time. The J gene is TRBJ2-2, the V gene TRBV15; D not resolved. This CDR3 has 12 residues. Trimming took off 10 bases at V and 5 bases at J, with 11 bases between the two ends. CDR1 LNHNV and CDR2 YYDKDF come from the germline V gene (reference sequence). CDR3 region: CAIMPRTGELFF. Here the CDR3 DNA reads TGTGCCATAATGCCGAGGACCGGGGAGCTGTTTTTT.

This chain uses TRBV4-1 with TRBJ1-1; 8 bases agree with TRBD1. This CDR3 contains 15 residues. After removal of 1 base from V and 6 bases from J, the junction contained 7 bases not matched to a gene. The V gene's germline CDR1 is MGHRA and CDR2 YSYEKL. This chain's CDR3 is CASSQAGQGASEAFF. DNA of the CDR3: TGCGCCAGCAGCCAAGCAGGCCAGGGGGCTTCTGAAGCTTTCTTT.

The chain has TRBV5-1 and TRBJ1-2, with TRBD1 as a possible D gene (6 bases). In germline, CDR1 is SGHRS, CDR2 YFSETQ. The CDR3 has 14 residues. Trimming pared 2 bases from V and 3 bases from J, leaving 11 bases between. As DNA, the CDR3 is TGCGCCAGCAGCTTCAACAGGGAGGACTATGGCTACACCTTC. This translates into CASSFNREDYGYTF.

The chain uses TRBV4-3 and TRBJ1-2; 8 nucleotides agree with TRBD1. The V gene's germline CDR1 is LGHNA and CDR2 YSLEER. The CDR3 has 16 residues. J was trimmed by 8 bases and V by 0 bases; bases with no gene match: 11. The CDR3 spells CASSQDVGQGARGYTF. The CDR3 DNA sequence: TGCGCCAGCAGCCAAGATGTGGGGCAGGGGGCGCGGGGCTACACCTTC.

The chain is built from TRBV4-1 and TRBJ2-7, with D tentatively TRBD2 (6 bases). Germline CDR1 and CDR2: MGHRA and YSYEKL. Trimming took 1 base from V and 2 from J, leaving 12 bases between them. The CDR3 is made up of 15 amino acids. CDR3 bases: TGCGCCAGCAGCCAAGCTGCAGCGGGCACCTACGAGCAGTACTTC. This encodes CASSQAAAGTYEQYF.

The chain employs TRBV30 and TRBJ1-4; weak D call: TRBD1 (5 bases). In germline, CDR1 is GTSNPN, CDR2 SVGIG (reference sequence). This CDR3 spans 15 amino acids. Trimming took off 7 bases at V and 7 bases at J, with 22 bases between the two ends. The CDR3 sequence is CALDAWGSVGEKLFF. For the CDR3, the DNA is TGTGCCTTGGATGCCTGGGGGAGCGTTGGTGAAAAACTGTTTTTT. Full variable domain (remainder filled in from reference TRBV30 and TRBJ1-4): SQTIHQWPATLVQPVGSPLSLECTVEGTSNPNLYWYRQAAGRGLQLLFYSVGIGQISSEVPQNLSASRPQDRQFILSSKKLLLSDSGFYLCALDAWGSVGEKLFFGSGTQLSVL.

V is TRBV7-9 and J is TRBJ1-3, with D possibly being TRBD1 (5 bases). Trimming removed 4 bases at V and 0 bases at J, with 13 bases between. Germline-derived CDR1 and CDR2 are SEHNR and FQNEAQ (reference sequence). CDR3 size: 16 residues. The CDR3 bases are TGTGCCAGCAGCTCACCAGGGCCAAGCTCTGGAAACACCATATATTTT. It yields the protein CASSSPGPSSGNTIYF.

This clone appeared a few times. The genes are TRBV6-5 and TRBJ2-7, with TRBD1 matching over 7 bases. Trimming at V came to 0 bases and at J to 6 bases, leaving 2 bases not matched to a gene. This CDR3 is built from 13 residues. Looked up from germline, CDR1 is MNHEY and CDR2 is SVGAGI. The CDR3 reads CASSYSYRGEQYF. The CDR3 bases are TGTGCCAGCAGTTACTCATACAGGGGCGAGCAGTACTTC.

The CDR3 sequence: CASSQVPGGETQYF. CDR3 in DNA: TGTGCCAGCAGCCAAGTTCCGGGTGGGGAGACCCAGTACTTC. V usage is TRBV14 and J usage is TRBJ2-5; D ambiguous. Germline CDR1 is SGHDN and CDR2 is FVKESK. This CDR3 is 14 amino acids long. Trimming took off 1 base at V and 5 bases at J, with 11 bases between the two ends.

The chain uses TRBV9 and TRBJ2-7; 9 bases agree with TRBD1. V was clipped by 0 bases and J by 4 bases; unmatched bases: 11. Germline assignment: CDR1 SGDLS and CDR2 YYNGEE. The CDR3 has 17 residues. CDR3 bases: TGTGCCAGCAGCGTAGATAAGGACAGGGGCCCAAATTACGAGCAGTACTTC. Its translation: CASSVDKDRGPNYEQYF.

The V gene is TRBV5-1, the J gene TRBJ1-1; D is possibly TRBD1 (6 bases). Between the trimmed V and J ends, which lost 4 bases and 1 base, there was a span of 14 bases. This CDR3 is built from 15 residues. CDR1 SGHRS and CDR2 YFSETQ come from the germline V gene. CDR3 in DNA: TGCGCCAGCAGCCGACTACAGGGAGGGAACACTGAAGCTTTCTTT. Its translation is CASSRLQGGNTEAFF. The full variable domain, completed using reference TRBV5-1 and TRBJ1-1, is KAGVTQTPRYLIKTRGQQVTLSCSPISGHRSVSWYQQTPGQGLQFLFEYFSETQRNKGNFPGRFSGRQFSNSRSEMNVSTLELGDSALYLCASSRLQGGNTEAFFGQGTRLTVV.

This clone was recorded only once. The chain joins TRBV5-1 to TRBJ1-1, with a weak D call TRBD1 (5 bases). From germline, CDR1 is SGHRS and CDR2 YFSETQ. Trimming took 0 bases from V and 3 from J, leaving 9 bases between them. The CDR3 covers 14 residues. The CDR3 here is CASSLGGSHTEAFF. The CDR3 nucleotides read TGCGCCAGCAGCTTGGGGGGCAGTCACACTGAAGCTTTCTTT.

V is TRBV11-1 and J is TRBJ2-3, with a weak D call TRBD2 (5 bases). Germline CDR1 SGHAT, CDR2 FQDESV (reference sequence). The ends were cut back, 5 bases at V and 0 bases at J, with 9 bases in the middle. The CDR3 contains 14 residues. The CDR3 DNA follows: TGTGCCAGCAGCCCAGGCGGGAGCACAGATACGCAGTATTTT. Amino acid sequence: CASSPGGSTDTQYF.

The J gene is TRBJ2-1, the V gene TRBV16; 7 nucleotides match TRBD2. Germline V gene lookup returns CDR1 KGHSY and CDR2 FQNENV. CDR3 size: 15 residues. V dropped 4 bases and J dropped 9; count of bases not matched to a gene: 12. The CDR3 DNA is TGTGCCAGCAGCCCTTCTTTTACTACGGGGGGTGAGCAGTTCTTC. This sequence encodes CASSPSFTTGGEQFF. Full variable domain (remainder filled in from reference TRBV16 and TRBJ2-1): GEEVAQTPKHLVRGEGQKAKLYCAPIKGHSYVFWYQQVLKNEFKFLISFQNENVFDETGMPKERFSAKCLPNSPCSLEIQATKLEDSAVYFCASSPSFTTGGEQFFGPGTRLTVL.

This clone was detected only a few times. The rearrangement links TRBV7-6 to TRBJ1-1; 7 bases map to TRBD1. The CDR3 has 15 residues. Germline-derived CDR1 and CDR2 are SGHVS and FNYEAQ. The ends lost 2 bases at V and 1 base at J; junction bases unmatched: 4. CDR3 sequence (DNA): TGTGCCAGCAGCTTAACAGGGGCCCCGAACACTGAAGCTTTCTTT. It translates to CASSLTGAPNTEAFF.

J is TRBJ2-3 and V is TRBV9, with 12 bases that match TRBD2. The CDR3 is made up of 16 amino acids. The V and J ends lost 7 bases and 1 base, in that order; junction bases with no gene match: 7. Per the germline V gene, CDR1 is SGDLS and CDR2 is YYNGEE. In nucleotides, the CDR3 is TGTGCCAGCCGCCTAGCGGGGGGGCTTGGCACAGATACGCAGTATTTT. Its protein product is CASRLAGGLGTDTQYF.